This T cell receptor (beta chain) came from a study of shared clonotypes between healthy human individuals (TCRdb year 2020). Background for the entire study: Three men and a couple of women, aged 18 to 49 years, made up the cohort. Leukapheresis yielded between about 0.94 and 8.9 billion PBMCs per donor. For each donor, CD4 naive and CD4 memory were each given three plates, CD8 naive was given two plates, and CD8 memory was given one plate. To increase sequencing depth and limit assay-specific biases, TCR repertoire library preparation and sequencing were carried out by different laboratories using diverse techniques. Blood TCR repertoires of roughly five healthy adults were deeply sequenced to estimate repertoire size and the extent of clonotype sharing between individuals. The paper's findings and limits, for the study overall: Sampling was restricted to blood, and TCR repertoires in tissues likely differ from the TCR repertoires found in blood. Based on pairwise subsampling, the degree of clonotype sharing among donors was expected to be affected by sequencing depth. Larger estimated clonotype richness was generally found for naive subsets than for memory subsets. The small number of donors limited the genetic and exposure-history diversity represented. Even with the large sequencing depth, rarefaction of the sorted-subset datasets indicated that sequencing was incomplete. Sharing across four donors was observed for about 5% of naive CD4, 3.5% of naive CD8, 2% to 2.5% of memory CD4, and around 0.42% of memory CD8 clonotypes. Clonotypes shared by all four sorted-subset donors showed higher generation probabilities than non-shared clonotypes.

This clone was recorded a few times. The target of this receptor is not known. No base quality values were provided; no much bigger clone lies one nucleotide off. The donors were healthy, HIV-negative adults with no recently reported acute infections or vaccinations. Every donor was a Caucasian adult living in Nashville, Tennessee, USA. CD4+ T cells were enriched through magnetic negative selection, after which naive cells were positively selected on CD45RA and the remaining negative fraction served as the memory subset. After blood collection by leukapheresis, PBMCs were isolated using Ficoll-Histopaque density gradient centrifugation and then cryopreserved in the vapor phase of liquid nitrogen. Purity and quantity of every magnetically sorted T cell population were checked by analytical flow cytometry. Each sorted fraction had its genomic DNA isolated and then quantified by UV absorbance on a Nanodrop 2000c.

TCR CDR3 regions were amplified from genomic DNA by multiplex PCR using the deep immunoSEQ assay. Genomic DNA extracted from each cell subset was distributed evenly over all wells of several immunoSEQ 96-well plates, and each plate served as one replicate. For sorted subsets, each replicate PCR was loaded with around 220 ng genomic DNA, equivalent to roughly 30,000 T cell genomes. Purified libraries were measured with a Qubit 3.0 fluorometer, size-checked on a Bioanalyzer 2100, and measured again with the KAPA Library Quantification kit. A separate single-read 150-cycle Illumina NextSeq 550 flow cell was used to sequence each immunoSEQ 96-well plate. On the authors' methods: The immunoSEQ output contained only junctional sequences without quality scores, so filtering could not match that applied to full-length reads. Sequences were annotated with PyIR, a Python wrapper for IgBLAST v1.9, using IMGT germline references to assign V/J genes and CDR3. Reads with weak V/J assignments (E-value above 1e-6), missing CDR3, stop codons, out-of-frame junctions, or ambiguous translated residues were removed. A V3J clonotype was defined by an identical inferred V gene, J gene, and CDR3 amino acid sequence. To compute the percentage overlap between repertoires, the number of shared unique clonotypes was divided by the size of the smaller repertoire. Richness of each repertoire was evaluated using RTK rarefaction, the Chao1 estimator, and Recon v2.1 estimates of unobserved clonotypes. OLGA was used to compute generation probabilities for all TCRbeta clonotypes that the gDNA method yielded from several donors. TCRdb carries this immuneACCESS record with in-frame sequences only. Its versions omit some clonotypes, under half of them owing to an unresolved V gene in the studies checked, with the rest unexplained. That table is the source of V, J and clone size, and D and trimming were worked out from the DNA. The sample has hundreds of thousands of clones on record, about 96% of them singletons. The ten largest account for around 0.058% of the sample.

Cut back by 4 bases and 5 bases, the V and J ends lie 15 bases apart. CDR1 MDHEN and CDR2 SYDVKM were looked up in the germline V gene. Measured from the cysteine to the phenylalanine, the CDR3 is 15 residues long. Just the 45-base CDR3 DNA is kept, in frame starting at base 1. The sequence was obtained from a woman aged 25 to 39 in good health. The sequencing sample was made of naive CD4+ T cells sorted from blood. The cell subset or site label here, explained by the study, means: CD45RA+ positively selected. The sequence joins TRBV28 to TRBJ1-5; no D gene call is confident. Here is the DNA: TGTGCCAGCAGTTGGCACGGGTTCGAGCATCAGCCCCAGCATTTT. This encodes CASSWHGFEHQPQHF. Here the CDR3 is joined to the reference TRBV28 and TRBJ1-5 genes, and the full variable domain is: DVKVTQSSRYLVKRTGEKVFLECVQDMDHENMFWYRQDPGLGLRLIYFSYDVKMKEKGDIPEGYSVSREKKERFSLILESASTNQTSMYLCASSWHGFEHQPQHFGDGTRLSIL.